This T cell receptor (beta chain) was found in a study of blood T cell repertoires in COVID-19. Overall study context: The origin of the acute and convalescent COVID-19 samples was the United States, Italy and Spain. In each case, the material was cDNA or gDNA derived from T cells, B-cell-depleted T cells, or PBMCs.

A Seattle source enrolled patients during active infection and followed them longitudinally. This CDR3 has 16 residues. Trimming cost V 3 bases and J 5 bases; bases outside gene matches: 11. CDR1 ENHRY and CDR2 SYGVKD come from the germline V gene. Per the original data handling: From reference gene primer amplification, estimates of nucleated cell counts were derived. The table came from immunoSEQ multiplex PCR; TCRdb's copy has only in-frame clones and leaves some out. The V and J calls and clone size come from that table; D and trimming were worked out from the DNA. The top ten clones hold 3% of a sample with about 370,000 clones, approximately 88% of them seen once.

The sequenced sample consisted of peripheral blood. V is TRBV10-3 and J is TRBJ2-3; 7 bases are a match to TRBD1. The clonotype comes from a woman under 40 with COVID-19, enrolled during active disease. The CDR3 DNA is TGTGCCATCAGTGATGAGGGGGCGTCGAAGGAAGATACGCAGTATTTT. Its protein is CAISDEGASKEDTQYF.